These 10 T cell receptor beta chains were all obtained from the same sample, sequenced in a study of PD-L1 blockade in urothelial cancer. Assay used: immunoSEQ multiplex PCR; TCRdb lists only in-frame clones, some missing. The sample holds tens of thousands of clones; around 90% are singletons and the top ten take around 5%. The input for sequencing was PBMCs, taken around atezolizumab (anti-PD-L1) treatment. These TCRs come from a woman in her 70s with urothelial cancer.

The CDR3 DNA is TGTGCCTGGAGTGTCCCGACAGGGGCGCCGGACACTGAAGCTTTCTTT. It yields the protein CAWSVPTGAPDTEAFF. The chain employs TRBV30 and TRBJ1-1; 8 nucleotides agree with TRBD1. CDR3 length equals 16 residues. CDR1 is GTSNPN and CDR2 is SVGIG in the germline V gene (reference sequence). Trimming cost V 0 bases and J 3 bases; bases outside gene matches: 9. Using reference TRBV30 and TRBJ1-1 for the parts outside the CDR3, the full variable domain is SQTIHQWPATLVQPVGSPLSLECTVEGTSNPNLYWYRQAAGRGLQLLFYSVGIGQISSEVPQNLSASRPQDRQFILSSKKLLLSDSGFYLCAWSVPTGAPDTEAFFGQGTRLTVV.

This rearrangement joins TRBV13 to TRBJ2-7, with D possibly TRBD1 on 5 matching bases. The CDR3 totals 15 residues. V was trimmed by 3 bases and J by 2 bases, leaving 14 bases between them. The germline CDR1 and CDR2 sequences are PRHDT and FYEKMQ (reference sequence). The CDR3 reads CASSLQGVETYEQYF. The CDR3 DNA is TGTGCCAGCAGCTTGCAAGGGGTGGAAACCTACGAGCAGTACTTC.

CDR3 coding DNA: TGTGCCAGCAGTTTGGGCGGGAGTATCTACGAGCAGTACTTC. Amino acids: CASSLGGSIYEQYF. The chain joins TRBV28 to TRBJ2-7; TRBD2 matches 7 bases. The V segment lost 3 bases and the J segment 3 bases; nucleotides outside the gene matches: 5. The germline CDR1 and CDR2 sequences are MDHEN and SYDVKM. The CDR3 sequence is 14 residues long.

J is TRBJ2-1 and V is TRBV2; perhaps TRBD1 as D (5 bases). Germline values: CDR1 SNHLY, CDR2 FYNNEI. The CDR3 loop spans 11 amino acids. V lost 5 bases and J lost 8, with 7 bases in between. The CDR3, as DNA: TGTGCCAGCAGTCGGACACATGAGCAGTTCTTC. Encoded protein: CASSRTHEQFF.

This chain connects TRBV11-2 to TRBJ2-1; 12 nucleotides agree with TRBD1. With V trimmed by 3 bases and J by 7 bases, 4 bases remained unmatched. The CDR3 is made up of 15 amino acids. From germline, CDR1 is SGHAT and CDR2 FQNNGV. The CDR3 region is CASSFGTGGGNEQFF. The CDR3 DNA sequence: TGTGCCAGCAGCTTTGGGACAGGGGGCGGGAATGAGCAGTTCTTC.

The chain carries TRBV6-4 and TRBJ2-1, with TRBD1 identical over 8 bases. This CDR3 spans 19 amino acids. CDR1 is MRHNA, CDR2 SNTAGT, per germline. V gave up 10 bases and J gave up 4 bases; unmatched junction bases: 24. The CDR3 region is CATTGNLKGTGDWYNEQFF. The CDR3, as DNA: TGTGCCACCACGGGGAACCTGAAAGGGACAGGTGACTGGTACAATGAGCAGTTCTTC.

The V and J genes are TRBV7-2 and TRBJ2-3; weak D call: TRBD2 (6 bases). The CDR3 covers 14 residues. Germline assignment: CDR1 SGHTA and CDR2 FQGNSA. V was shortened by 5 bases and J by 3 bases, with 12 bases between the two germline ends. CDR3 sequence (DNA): TGTGCCAGCAGCATATACGGGGGAACAGATACGCAGTATTTT. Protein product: CASSIYGGTDTQYF.

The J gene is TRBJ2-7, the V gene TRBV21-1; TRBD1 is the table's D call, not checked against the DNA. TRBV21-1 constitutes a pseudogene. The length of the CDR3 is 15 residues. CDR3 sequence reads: CASSTRTGEEYEQYF. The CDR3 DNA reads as TGTGCCAGCAGCACCCGGACAGGGGAGGAATACGAGCAGTACTTC.

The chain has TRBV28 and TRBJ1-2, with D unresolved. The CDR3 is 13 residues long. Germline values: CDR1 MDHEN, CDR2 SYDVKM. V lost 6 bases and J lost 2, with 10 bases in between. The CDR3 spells CASRKTSNYGYTF. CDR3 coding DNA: TGTGCCAGCAGAAAGACATCAAACTATGGCTACACCTTC.

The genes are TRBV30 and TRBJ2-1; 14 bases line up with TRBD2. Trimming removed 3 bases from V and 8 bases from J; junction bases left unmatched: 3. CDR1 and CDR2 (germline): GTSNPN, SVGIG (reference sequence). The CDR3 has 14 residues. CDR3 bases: TGTGCCTGGAGCGGACTAGCGGGAGGTGATGAGCAGTTCTTC. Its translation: CAWSGLAGGDEQFF.